The source of this T cell receptor (beta chain) is a study of T cells in Graves' hyperthyroidism and ophthalmopathy. From less than 13 ml of fresh peripheral blood, PBMCs were isolated. The TCR beta CDR3 regions underwent amplification using RNA transcripts as the source. The HTBI primer set served for first-round RT-PCR of the TCR CDR3. TCRdb re-called the multiplex PCR reads through MiXCR, storing one row per CDR3 protein. The sample consists of 330,000 or so distinct CDR3 sequences, around 18% of them appearing once. Germline CDR1 MNHNS, CDR2 SASEGT. CDR3 size: 12 residues. Deletions cut 6 bases from V and 6 bases from J, with 12 bases between.

The sequenced material came from blood. The chain uses TRBV6-1 and TRBJ2-7; weak D call: TRBD1 (6 bases). The TCR was taken from a woman aged 40 to 55 with Graves' ophthalmopathy. The CDR3: CASRDRIGEQYF. DNA for the CDR3: TGTGCCAGCAGGGACAGAATCGGCGAGCAGTACTTC.